Below, 30 T cell receptor beta chains from the same sample are listed, as sequenced in a study of OX40 agonist ivuxolimab in advanced cancers. Sequencing was performed with immunoSEQ multiplex PCR; in TCRdb, only in-frame clones are kept and a portion is missing. The sample carries some 35,000 clones, approximately 90% recorded once. This specimen was CD4+ or CD8+ T cells sorted from blood, taken in a trial of the OX40 agonist ivuxolimab. The source is an adult with an advanced solid tumor such as melanoma, head and neck, liver or kidney cancer.

The rearrangement links TRBV5-6 to TRBJ1-1; no reliable D call. V lost 4 bases and J 1 base, leaving 8 bases between the germline ends. The V gene's germline CDR1 is SGHDT and CDR2 YYEEEE. This CDR3 contains 13 residues. CDR3 in amino acids: CASSPDPNTEAFF. For the CDR3, the DNA is TGTGCCAGCAGCCCGGATCCGAACACTGAAGCTTTCTTT.

The chain carries TRBV18 and TRBJ1-4, with TRBD1 matching 8 bases. There are 17 residues in the CDR3. After removal of 1 base from V and 0 bases from J, the junction contained 4 bases not matched to a gene. Germline V gene data show CDR1 as KGHSH and CDR2 as LQKENI. CDR3 protein: CASSPQDRAATNEKLFF. The CDR3 DNA reads as TGTGCCAGCTCACCACAGGACAGGGCCGCAACTAATGAAAAACTGTTTTTT.

The rearrangement joins TRBV6-6 to TRBJ1-3; the match to TRBD1 covers 7 bases. The junction had 9 bases not matched to a gene; V was cut back by 6 bases and J by 4 bases. The CDR3 extends over 15 amino acids. The germline V gene has CDR1 MNHNY and CDR2 SVGAGI (reference sequence). The CDR3 is CASSPGQAGGNTIYF. CDR3 bases: TGTGCCAGCAGCCCTGGACAGGCAGGAGGAAACACCATATATTTT.

The chain has TRBV7-8 and TRBJ1-2, with a tentative D call TRBD1 (5 bases). Germline V gives CDR1 SGHVS, CDR2 FQNEAQ. The CDR3 runs 12 residues. V lost 4 bases and J 8 bases, leaving 11 bases between the germline ends. The CDR3 loop reads CASSSQGGGYTF. For the CDR3, the DNA is TGTGCCAGCAGCTCGCAGGGTGGAGGCTACACCTTC.

The CDR3 bases are TGTGCCAGCAGCCCAGGACAGGGAAGATCTGAAGCTTTCTTT. Translating gives CASSPGQGRSEAFF. The rearrangement uses TRBV6-5 and TRBJ1-1, with TRBD1 matching over 8 bases. J lost 6 bases, V lost 6 bases, and 9 bases had no gene match. The CDR3 loop spans 14 amino acids. Germline CDR1 MNHEY, CDR2 SVGAGI.

In its sample, this clone was seen once. The CDR3 region is CASSPRGRGPGELFF. The DNA for the CDR3 is TGTGCCAGCTCACCAAGAGGCAGGGGGCCCGGGGAGCTGTTTTTT. The gene calls are TRBV18 and TRBJ2-2; TRBD1 aligns across 8 bases. V shed 2 bases, J shed 6 bases, and the junction held 5 bases outside the gene matches. The CDR3 length is 15 residues. In germline, CDR1 is KGHSH, CDR2 LQKENI. Full variable domain (missing parts from reference TRBV18 and TRBJ2-2): NAGVMQNPRHLVRRRGQEARLRCSPMKGHSHVYWYRQLPEEGLKFMVYLQKENIIDESGMPKERFSAEFPKEGPSILRIQQVVRGDSAAYFCASSPRGRGPGELFFGEGSRLTVL.

The rearrangement joins TRBV11-3 to TRBJ2-1; TRBD2 matches 7 bases. CDR1 and CDR2 from the germline V gene are SGHNT and YENEEA. V lost 5 bases, J lost 4 bases, and 5 bases stayed unmatched. The CDR3 sequence is 14 residues long. The CDR3, as DNA: TGTGCCAGCAGCCGTAGGGAGGGGTACAATGAGCAGTTCTTC. Protein: CASSRREGYNEQFF.

The J gene is TRBJ1-1, the V gene TRBV7-9, with a possible D match to TRBD1 (5 bases). The V end was cut by 10 bases, the J end by 0 bases, with 15 bases between. The CDR3 totals 14 residues. The germline V gene has CDR1 SEHNR and CDR2 FQNEAQ (reference sequence). For the CDR3, the DNA is TGTGCCATAGTGGGGGTACTCATGAACACTGAAGCTTTCTTT. This sequence encodes CAIVGVLMNTEAFF.

This clone was found once. The chain carries TRBV5-1 and TRBJ2-7; TRBD1 matches 8 bases. This CDR3 comprises 15 residues. In germline, CDR1 is SGHRS, CDR2 YFSETQ. After removal of 2 bases from V and 3 bases from J, the junction contained 7 bases not matched to a gene. CDR3 bases: TGCGCCAGCAGCTTCGGGGGACAGGTGCTCTACGAGCAGTACTTC. It translates to CASSFGGQVLYEQYF.

The chain has TRBV30 and TRBJ1-2; TRBD1 aligns across 8 bases. CDR3 length equals 13 residues. CDR1 is GTSNPN and CDR2 is SVGIG in the germline V gene (reference sequence). The trim removed 3 bases at V and 8 bases at J, leaving 8 bases unmatched. The DNA for the CDR3 is TGTGCCTGGAGGAGAAACAGGGGGAACGGCTACACCTTC. Amino acid sequence: CAWRRNRGNGYTF.

This clone has just one count. The chain uses TRBV5-1 and TRBJ2-3, with D unclear. Trimming shortened V by 1 base and J by 2 bases, and 8 bases separated the two germline ends. Germline V lookup: CDR1 SGHRS, CDR2 YFSETQ. This CDR3 contains 14 residues. This CDR3 is CASSLWSATDTQYF. CDR3 DNA: TGCGCCAGCAGCTTGTGGTCAGCCACAGATACGCAGTATTTT.

The rearrangement links TRBV5-4 to TRBJ2-7; the match to TRBD2 covers 9 bases. Germline V gene sequence: CDR1 SGHNT, CDR2 YYREEE (reference sequence). V lost 4 bases and J lost 0; bases outside the gene matches: 5. This CDR3 is 15 amino acids long. The CDR3 loop reads CASSPRTSDSYEQYF. The CDR3 coding sequence is TGTGCCAGCAGCCCCCGGACTAGCGACTCCTACGAGCAGTACTTC. Full variable domain (missing parts from reference TRBV5-4 and TRBJ2-7): ETGVTQSPTHLIKTRGQQVTLRCSSQSGHNTVSWYQQALGQGPQFIFQYYREEENGRGNFPPRFSGLQFPNYSSELNVNALELDDSALYLCASSPRTSDSYEQYFGPGTRLTVT.

J is TRBJ1-3 and V is TRBV7-2; TRBD1 might be the D (6 bases). The germline V gene encodes CDR1 SGHTA and CDR2 FQGNSA. This CDR3 is 15 amino acids long. Trimming removed 5 bases at V and 0 bases at J, with 11 bases between. The CDR3 nucleotides are TGTGCCAGCAGCCTGGACAGAACCTCTGGAAACACCATATATTTT. Protein product: CASSLDRTSGNTIYF.

This clone was picked up a small number of times. The V and J genes are TRBV10-1 and TRBJ2-7, with 12 bases identical to TRBD2. J lost 5 bases, V lost 5 bases, and 7 bases had no gene match. In germline, CDR1 is WNHNN, CDR2 SYGVQD (reference sequence). The CDR3 is 15 amino acids. CDR3 nucleotides: TGCGCCAGCAGTCCTAGACTAGCGGGAGAGAACGAGCAGTACTTC. As protein: CASSPRLAGENEQYF.

The rearrangement links TRBV30 to TRBJ2-7, with 10 bases fitting TRBD1. The V segment lost 5 bases and the J segment 1 base; nucleotides outside the gene matches: 8. Germline V gives CDR1 GTSNPN, CDR2 SVGIG (reference sequence). This CDR3 is 15 amino acids long. The CDR3 DNA is TGTGCCTGGGGCGGGGACAGGGGAATTTCCTACGAGCAGTACTTC. Translating it yields CAWGGDRGISYEQYF.

The chain links TRBV7-9 to TRBJ2-5, with TRBD2 matching over 8 bases. Germline V gives CDR1 SEHNR, CDR2 FQNEAQ (reference sequence). V shed 6 bases and J 5 bases; nucleotides not matched to a gene: 5. The CDR3 covers 13 residues. CDR3 in DNA: TGTGCCAGCAGAACGGGACTAGTGGAGACCCAGTACTTC. It specifies CASRTGLVETQYF.

This chain joins TRBV11-1 and TRBJ2-5; TRBD1 matches 7 bases. The V and J ends lost 4 bases and 1 base, in that order; junction bases with no gene match: 6. This CDR3 is built from 15 residues. Germline CDR1 and CDR2: SGHAT and FQDESV (reference sequence). This chain's CDR3 is CASSSADRTQETQYF. The CDR3 coding sequence is TGTGCCAGCAGCTCAGCGGACAGGACCCAAGAGACCCAGTACTTC.

In DNA form, the CDR3 reads TGTGCCAGCGCGCCGAGAACCTACAATGAGCAGTTCTTC. Translation: CASAPRTYNEQFF. The V gene is TRBV14, the J gene TRBJ2-1, with D uncertain. V was cut by 8 bases and J by 2 bases, with 10 bases left in between. The CDR3 runs to 13 residues. Looked up from germline, CDR1 is SGHDN and CDR2 is FVKESK.

The chain carries TRBV18 and TRBJ2-4; 7 bases agree with TRBD1. The CDR3 length is 16 residues. V shed 3 bases and J 3 bases; nucleotides not matched to a gene: 8. Germline CDR1 reads KGHSH; CDR2 reads LQKENI. Here the CDR3 reads CASSPLTGLDKNIQYF. CDR3 sequence (DNA): TGTGCCAGCTCACCCCTGACAGGGCTCGACAAAAACATTCAGTACTTC.

The chain links TRBV4-2 to TRBJ2-5; 12 nucleotides line up with TRBD2. The CDR3 extends over 17 amino acids. Losses at the gene ends were 0 bases for V and 4 bases for J; bases not matched to a gene: 6. Germline-derived CDR1 and CDR2 are LGHNA and YNFKEQ. CDR3 amino acids: CASSQDRASGRVETQYF. Here the CDR3 DNA reads TGTGCCAGCAGCCAAGATCGGGCTAGCGGGAGGGTAGAGACCCAGTACTTC.

V and J are TRBV30 and TRBJ2-1; TRBD2 is a possible D gene (6 bases). Trimming removed 3 bases from V and 2 bases from J, with 14 bases in between. Germline values: CDR1 GTSNPN, CDR2 SVGIG (reference sequence). The length of the CDR3 is 15 residues. CDR3 in amino acids: CAWSRGSGAYNEQFF. The CDR3 DNA sequence: TGTGCCTGGAGCAGAGGTAGCGGAGCCTACAATGAGCAGTTCTTC.

This chain uses TRBV6-4 with TRBJ1-2; TRBD1 aligns across 7 bases. From germline, CDR1 is MRHNA and CDR2 SNTAGT. This CDR3 comprises 16 residues. Germline trimming cut 2 bases from V and 4 bases from J; bases unmatched to any gene: 10. CDR3 amino acids: CASSDRGGAEGYGYTF. The CDR3 region has the DNA TGTGCCAGCAGTGACAGAGGGGGCGCTGAGGGCTATGGCTACACCTTC.

The V gene is TRBV5-4, the J gene TRBJ2-3; D gene unclear. Germline CDR1 SGHNT, CDR2 YYREEE (reference sequence). Trimming shortened V by 2 bases and J by 0 bases, and 7 bases separated the two germline ends. The CDR3 runs 14 residues. CDR3 sequence reads: CASSLSGSTDTQYF. Here the CDR3 DNA reads TGTGCCAGCAGCTTATCAGGCAGCACAGATACGCAGTATTTT.

The V gene is TRBV14, the J gene TRBJ1-2; 9 bases fit TRBD1. V was clipped by 6 bases and J by 6 bases; unmatched bases: 8. Germline-derived CDR1 and CDR2 are SGHDN and FVKESK. The CDR3 extends over 14 amino acids. CDR3 in DNA: TGTGCCAGCAGTCACGGACAGGGGAGGCATGGCTACACCTTC. This gives the protein CASSHGQGRHGYTF.

The V call is TRBV5-1, the J call TRBJ1-1; tentatively, D is TRBD1 (5 bases). V lost 0 bases and J lost 0, with 12 bases in between. Germline loops: CDR1 SGHRS, CDR2 YFSETQ. This CDR3 region has 16 residues. As DNA, the CDR3 is TGCGCCAGCAGCTTGGCAGCCGGGGCTTTGAACACTGAAGCTTTCTTT. This gives the protein CASSLAAGALNTEAFF.

The chain has TRBV10-3 and TRBJ1-5, with D tentatively TRBD1 (5 bases). CDR1 and CDR2 from the germline V gene are ENHRY and SYGVKD. V was trimmed by 6 bases and J by 3 bases, leaving 9 bases between them. The CDR3 extends over 13 amino acids. CDR3 in DNA: TGTGCCATCAGGGCAGGGAACAATCAGCCCCAGCATTTT. As protein: CAIRAGNNQPQHF.

Relative to its sample, this clone is medium-sized. V usage is TRBV5-1 and J usage is TRBJ1-2; 12 positions agree with TRBD1. Germline values: CDR1 SGHRS, CDR2 YFSETQ. The CDR3 contains 15 residues. Trimming at V came to 3 bases and at J to 8 bases, leaving 8 bases not matched to a gene. In nucleotides, the CDR3 is TGCGCCAGCAGCTCGGACCCCGGGACAGGGGGCGGCTACACCTTC. This encodes CASSSDPGTGGGYTF.

This clone was detected a few times. The J gene is TRBJ2-6, the V gene TRBV11-3; a weak D match, TRBD2 (5 bases). Germline CDR1 is SGHNT and CDR2 is YENEEA. The CDR3 extends over 19 amino acids. The V gene lost 4 bases and the J gene lost 0 bases, with 19 bases spanning the gap. CDR3 in amino acids: CASSWRTWGVSSGANVLTF. The CDR3 DNA sequence: TGTGCCAGCAGCTGGCGGACTTGGGGTGTTTCCTCTGGGGCCAACGTCCTGACTTTC.

This chain's CDR3 is CASSFGRQSSYNEQFF. The CDR3 nucleotides read TGCGCCAGCAGCTTTGGGCGCCAGAGCTCCTACAATGAGCAGTTCTTC. The chain carries TRBV5-1 and TRBJ2-1; D gene uncertain. Trimming pared 2 bases from V and 0 bases from J, leaving 12 bases between. From germline, CDR1 is SGHRS and CDR2 YFSETQ. The CDR3 runs to 16 residues.

On this clone itself: A read error is the likely source, as a far larger clone sits one nucleotide away. Other DNA sequences of this sample code for an identical CDR3. The gene calls are TRBV6-9 and TRBJ1-1, with D unclear. CDR1 and CDR2 (germline): MNHGY, SVAAGI. Trimming took 5 bases from V and 3 from J, leaving 10 bases between them. This CDR3 comprises 13 residues. The CDR3 DNA follows: TGTGCCAGCAGTCCACGGGGTGACACTGAAGCTTTCTTT. Residues: CASSPRGDTEAFF.